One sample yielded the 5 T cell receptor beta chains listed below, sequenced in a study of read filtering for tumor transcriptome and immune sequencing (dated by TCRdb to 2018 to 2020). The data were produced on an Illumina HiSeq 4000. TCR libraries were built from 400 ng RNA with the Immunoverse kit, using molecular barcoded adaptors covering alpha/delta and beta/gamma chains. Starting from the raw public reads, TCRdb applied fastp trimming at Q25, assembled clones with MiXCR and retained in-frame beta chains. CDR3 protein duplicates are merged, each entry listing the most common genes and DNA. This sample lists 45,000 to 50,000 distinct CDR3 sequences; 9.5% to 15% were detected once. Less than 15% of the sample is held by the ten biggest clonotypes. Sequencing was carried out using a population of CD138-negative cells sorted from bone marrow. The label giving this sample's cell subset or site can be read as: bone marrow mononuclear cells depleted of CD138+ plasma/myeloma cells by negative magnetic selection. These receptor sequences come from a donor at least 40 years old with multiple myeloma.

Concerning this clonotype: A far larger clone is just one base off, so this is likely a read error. CDR3 DNA: TGTGCCACCAGTGGGGGCGGTCGGGATTACGATGAGCAGTTCTTC. It codes for CATSGGGRDYDEQFF. The rearrangement links TRBV7-9 to TRBJ2-1; D is possibly TRBD1 (6 bases). The CDR3 extends over 15 amino acids. Trimming left V 10 bases short and J 8 bases short, with 24 bases between. CDR1 SEHNR and CDR2 FQNEAQ come from the germline V gene (reference sequence).

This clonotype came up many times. CDR3: CASRSGASGSLPETQYF. CDR3 DNA: TGTGCCAGTAGGTCGGGAGCTAGCGGGAGTTTACCAGAGACCCAGTACTTC. The chain uses TRBV11-3 and TRBJ2-5; 10 bases are shared with TRBD2. The CDR3 runs to 17 residues. Germline CDR1 reads SGHNT; CDR2 reads YENEEA. The trim removed 9 bases at V and 4 bases at J, leaving 17 bases unmatched.

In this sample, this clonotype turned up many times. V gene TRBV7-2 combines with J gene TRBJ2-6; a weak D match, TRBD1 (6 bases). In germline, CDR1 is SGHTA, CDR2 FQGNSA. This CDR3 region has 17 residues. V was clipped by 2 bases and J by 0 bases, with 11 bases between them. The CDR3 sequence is CASSLFGGNSGANVLTF. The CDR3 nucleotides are TGTGCCAGCAGCTTATTTGGGGGCAACTCTGGGGCCAACGTCCTGACTTTC.

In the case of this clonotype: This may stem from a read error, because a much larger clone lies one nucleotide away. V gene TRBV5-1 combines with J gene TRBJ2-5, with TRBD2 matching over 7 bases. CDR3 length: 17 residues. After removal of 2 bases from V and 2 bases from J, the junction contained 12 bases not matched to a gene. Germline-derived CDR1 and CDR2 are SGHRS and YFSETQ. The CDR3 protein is CASSFGTGGSSQETQYF. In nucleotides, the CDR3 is TGCGCCAGCAGCTTCGGGACTGGCGGGAGTTCTCAAGAGACCCAGTACTTC.

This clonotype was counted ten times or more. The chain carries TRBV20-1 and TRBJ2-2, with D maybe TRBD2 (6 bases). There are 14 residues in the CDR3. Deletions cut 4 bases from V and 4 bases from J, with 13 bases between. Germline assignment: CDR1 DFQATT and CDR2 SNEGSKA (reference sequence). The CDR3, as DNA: TGCAGTGCTAAGTCGGGACTTATCACCGGGGAGCTGTTTTTT. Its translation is CSAKSGLITGELFF.